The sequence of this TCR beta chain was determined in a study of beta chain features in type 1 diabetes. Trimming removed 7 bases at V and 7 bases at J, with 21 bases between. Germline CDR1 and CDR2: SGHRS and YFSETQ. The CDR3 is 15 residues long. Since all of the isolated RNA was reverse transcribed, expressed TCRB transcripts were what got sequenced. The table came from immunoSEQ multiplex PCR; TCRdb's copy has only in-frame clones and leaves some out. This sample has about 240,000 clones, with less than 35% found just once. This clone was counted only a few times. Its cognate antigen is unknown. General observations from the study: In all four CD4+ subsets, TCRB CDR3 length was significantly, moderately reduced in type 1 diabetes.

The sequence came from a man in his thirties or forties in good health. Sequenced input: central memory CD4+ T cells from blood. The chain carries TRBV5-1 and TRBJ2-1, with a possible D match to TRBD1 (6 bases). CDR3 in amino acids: CASGPQSGTLNEQFF. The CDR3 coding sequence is TGCGCCAGCGGTCCACAATCCGGGACACTAAATGAGCAGTTCTTC.